This entry is about one T cell receptor beta chain. Antigen specificity is unknown. Pooled samples include second doses given at about 4 or 12 weeks. The sample originates from a study of T cell responses to AZD1222 COVID-19 vaccine. The study's findings and limits: Seropositive at baseline were only 5 or 6 AZD1222 recipients. Donors were chiefly white British, with a greater number of females, and clonal diversity was perhaps underestimated. Nearly half of spike-specific TCRs reportedly target unmutated variant regions.

Trimming took 2 bases from V and 1 from J, leaving 9 bases between them. Germline assignment: CDR1 SGHRS and CDR2 YFSETQ. The CDR3 spans 14 residues. Some clones are missing from TCRdb's copy, which holds only in-frame ones; the method was immunoSEQ multiplex PCR. The sample records 55,000 to 70,000 clones, about 88% being singletons. The origin of this receptor is an adult who received the AZD1222 COVID-19 vaccine. This specimen was peripheral blood, taken 28 days after the second AZD1222 dose. The chain joins TRBV5-1 to TRBJ1-2, with D tentatively TRBD1 (5 bases). The CDR3 is CASSFSGFNYGYTF. Here the CDR3 DNA reads TGCGCCAGCAGCTTTTCAGGGTTTAACTATGGCTACACCTTC. The whole variable domain, filled in from reference TRBV5-1 and TRBJ1-2, reads KAGVTQTPRYLIKTRGQQVTLSCSPISGHRSVSWYQQTPGQGLQFLFEYFSETQRNKGNFPGRFSGRQFSNSRSEMNVSTLELGDSALYLCASSFSGFNYGYTFGSGTRLTVV.